The clone carrying this TCR beta chain was detected only a few times. The data stem from a study of early T cells in non-severe SARS-CoV-2 infection. TCRdb redid the calling of the 5' RACE reads with MiXCR, one entry per CDR3 protein. The profile shows fewer than 65,000 distinct CDR3 sequences, around 8.5% of them singletons. CDR3 length: 13 amino acids. The ends were cut back, 2 bases at V and 5 bases at J, with 10 bases in the middle. CDR1 and CDR2 (germline): LNHDA, SQIVND (reference sequence). Sequenced input: whole blood. The clonotype was recovered from an adult who was a healthcare worker with PCR-confirmed SARS-CoV-2 infection or an uninfected control (not recorded which). The chain joins TRBV19 to TRBJ2-7, with D possibly being TRBD1 (6 bases). CDR3 in amino acids: CASSIMGADEQYF. Here the CDR3 DNA reads TGTGCCAGTAGTATAATGGGGGCCGACGAGCAGTACTTC.